The next 29 T cell receptor beta chains were all read from a single sample in a study of human T cells and chemical hapten exposure. Time point defined: patch test 1, 2 weeks after DPC sensitization. The treatment here: therapeutic diphenylcyclopropenone sensitization with weekly scalp DPC. TCRdb used MiXCR to reprocess the RACE reads, holding one entry per CDR3 protein. The sample consists of roughly 180,000 distinct CDR3 sequences, about a fifth of them appearing once. The source was whole blood, collected in connection with sensitization to the hapten diphenylcyclopropenone (DPC). Receptors were obtained from a woman aged 50 to 65 with alopecia areata. Some clones in this sample may be carry-over from other donors' samples.

The gene calls are TRBV18 and TRBJ1-1; no clear D gene. Germline V lookup: CDR1 KGHSH, CDR2 LQKENI. CDR3 length equals 17 residues. Trimming pared 4 bases from V and 0 bases from J, leaving 18 bases between. CDR3 DNA: TGTGCCAGCTCACGGGAGGAGGGAAGGGCTTTGAACACTGAAGCTTTCTTT. This gives the protein CASSREEGRALNTEAFF.

V usage is TRBV20-1 and J usage is TRBJ2-3; the D gene is possibly TRBD2 (6 bases). The V gene lost 0 bases and the J gene lost 3 bases, with 13 bases spanning the gap. The CDR3 contains 15 residues. CDR1 DFQATT and CDR2 SNEGSKA come from the germline V gene (reference sequence). In DNA form, the CDR3 reads TGCAGTGCTAGAGATGGAGGGGTCCTAACAGATACGCAGTATTTT. Amino acid sequence: CSARDGGVLTDTQYF.

This clonotype showed up just a few times. This chain joins TRBV7-8 and TRBJ2-2, with TRBD2 identical over 7 bases. CDR3 length: 16 residues. Germline V gives CDR1 SGHVS, CDR2 FQNEAQ. V gave up 1 base and J gave up 7 bases; unmatched junction bases: 9. Here the CDR3 DNA reads TGTGCCAGCAGCTTAGTGGATGGCAGGGAGGGCGGGGAGCTGTTTTTT. Its translation: CASSLVDGREGGELFF.

This chain links TRBV5-1 with TRBJ2-1; 10 bases line up with TRBD1. This CDR3 has 17 residues. V dropped 0 bases and J dropped 0; count of bases not matched to a gene: 3. Germline CDR1 and CDR2: SGHRS and YFSETQ. The DNA for the CDR3 is TGCGCCAGCAGCTTGGGGACAGGGGGTAACTCCTACAATGAGCAGTTCTTC. It codes for CASSLGTGGNSYNEQFF.

The gene calls are TRBV2 and TRBJ2-4; 7 nucleotides align to TRBD1. Germline V gene lookup returns CDR1 SNHLY and CDR2 FYNNEI. V shed 5 bases and J 5 bases; nucleotides not matched to a gene: 3. The CDR3 has 13 amino acids. The CDR3 region has the DNA TGTGCCAGCAGTTGGACAGGCCAAAACATTCAGTACTTC. Translating it yields CASSWTGQNIQYF.

CDR3 nucleotide sequence: TGTGCCAGCAGCTCCGGGGAAGCGCAGTATTTT. Its protein product is CASSSGEAQYF. J is TRBJ2-3 and V is TRBV7-9; D may be TRBD2 (5 bases). The V and J ends lost 4 bases and 10 bases respectively, with 9 bases between them. CDR1 is SEHNR and CDR2 is FQNEAQ in the germline V gene (reference sequence). CDR3 length: 11 residues.

For the CDR3, the DNA is TGTGCCAGCAGCGCCTCGACGGGGGGGTCTAATGAGCAGTTCTTC. It codes for CASSASTGGSNEQFF. The chain employs TRBV6-4 and TRBJ2-1; the match to TRBD2 covers 8 bases. With V trimmed by 6 bases and J by 7 bases, 11 bases remained unmatched. From germline, CDR1 is MRHNA and CDR2 SNTAGT. The CDR3 extends over 15 amino acids.

The chain has TRBV7-9 and TRBJ1-1; D is ambiguous. V was trimmed by 2 bases and J by 0 bases, leaving 4 bases between them. Germline CDR1 is SEHNR and CDR2 is FQNEAQ (reference sequence). The CDR3 totals 13 residues. The DNA for the CDR3 is TGTGCCAGCAGCTTATTAATGAACACTGAAGCTTTCTTT. Protein: CASSLLMNTEAFF.

The chain joins TRBV5-1 to TRBJ2-7, with D unresolved. Trimming took 1 base from V and 1 from J, leaving 9 bases between them. The CDR3 is made up of 14 amino acids. From germline, CDR1 is SGHRS and CDR2 YFSETQ. The CDR3 DNA reads as TGCGCCAGCAGCTTGAGCAGCTGGTCCTACGAGCAGTACTTC. Translation gives CASSLSSWSYEQYF. The full variable domain, with the rest looked up from reference TRBV5-1 and TRBJ2-7, is KAGVTQTPRYLIKTRGQQVTLSCSPISGHRSVSWYQQTPGQGLQFLFEYFSETQRNKGNFPGRFSGRQFSNSRSEMNVSTLELGDSALYLCASSLSSWSYEQYFGPGTRLTVT.

V usage is TRBV29-1 and J usage is TRBJ1-2; D uncertain. V was shortened by 1 base and J by 2 bases, with 8 bases between the two germline ends. Germline loops: CDR1 SQVTM, CDR2 ANQGSEA. The CDR3 is 13 amino acids. The CDR3 DNA reads TGCAGCGTTGAAGGGTGGCGCAACTATGGCTACACCTTC. This codes for CSVEGWRNYGYTF.

This clonotype occurred a few times. The chain is built from TRBV9 and TRBJ2-1; D not certain. Germline V lookup: CDR1 SGDLS, CDR2 YYNGEE. The CDR3 is made up of 12 amino acids. V lost 0 bases and J lost 9, with 7 bases in between. CDR3 amino acids: CASSVDFREQFF. The CDR3 coding sequence is TGTGCCAGCAGCGTAGATTTTCGTGAGCAGTTCTTC.

The V gene is TRBV20-1, the J gene TRBJ2-3, with TRBD2 identical over 12 bases. Looked up from germline, CDR1 is DFQATT and CDR2 is SNEGSKA (reference sequence). The J segment lost 1 base and the V segment lost 6 bases, leaving 8 bases of the junction unmatched. CDR3 size: 16 residues. Here the CDR3 reads CSASTSGGGGTDTQYF. The CDR3 DNA follows: TGCAGTGCATCGACTAGCGGGGGAGGGGGCACAGATACGCAGTATTTT.

For this clonotype: A clone one base away is much larger, so this may be a read error. The chain joins TRBV3-1 to TRBJ2-7, with D perhaps TRBD2 (6 bases). Germline-derived CDR1 and CDR2 are LGHDT and YNNKEL (reference sequence). This CDR3 is 15 amino acids long. As DNA, the CDR3 is TGTGCCAGCGGCCACGGTGGGACTCCTTTTTACGAGCAGTACTTC. It encodes CASGHGGTPFYEQYF.

The chain is built from TRBV7-2 and TRBJ2-5; D call uncertain. Germline-derived CDR1 and CDR2 are SGHTA and FQGNSA. The CDR3 covers 11 residues. The V gene lost 5 bases and the J gene lost 4 bases, with 5 bases spanning the gap. The DNA for the CDR3 is TGTGCCAGCAGCATTTTAGAGACCCAGTACTTC. Its protein product is CASSILETQYF.

The table lists this clonotype with a few counts. V is TRBV6-5 and J is TRBJ2-7; 7 bases fit TRBD1. The germline V gene encodes CDR1 MNHEY and CDR2 SVGAGI. The length of the CDR3 is 16 residues. With 3 bases clipped from V and 6 bases from J, the junction kept 14 bases outside the gene matches. CDR3 DNA: TGTGCCAGCAGTTATAATAAGGTGGACAGGACCCTCGAGCAGTACTTC. This encodes CASSYNKVDRTLEQYF.

This rearrangement joins TRBV12-3 or TRBV12-4 to TRBJ2-1, with TRBD2 matching over 7 bases. The ends lost 9 bases at V and 7 bases at J; junction bases unmatched: 9. There are 13 residues in the CDR3. The CDR3 loop is CASLAGVRNEQFF. In DNA form, the CDR3 reads TGTGCCAGTCTGGCGGGAGTCCGAAATGAGCAGTTCTTC.

Details on this clonotype: The junction departs from the called germline gene at one end, perhaps through a read error. The chain employs TRBV20-1 and TRBJ2-5; weak D call: TRBD2 (5 bases). Germline V lookup: CDR1 DFQATT, CDR2 SNEGSKA (reference sequence). The CDR3 has 13 amino acids. CDR3 DNA sequence: TGCAGTCCTAGCCTAGTAGTCGGGGAGACCCAGTACTTC. Translated: CSPSLVVGETQYF.

The V call is TRBV7-2, the J call TRBJ1-1; weak D call: TRBD1 (6 bases). Trimming stripped 5 bases from V and 7 bases from J, with 14 bases between. Germline CDR1 SGHTA, CDR2 FQGNSA. The CDR3 loop spans 13 amino acids. The CDR3 region is CASSLGQPYEAFF. DNA of the CDR3: TGTGCCAGCAGCCTAGGACAGCCCTATGAAGCTTTCTTT.

This clonotype was seen more than once but under ten times. The genes are TRBV19 and TRBJ2-5, with D perhaps TRBD1 or TRBD2 (5 bases each). The V end was cut by 3 bases, the J end by 5 bases, with 10 bases between. The CDR3 runs 13 residues. Germline CDR1 is LNHDA and CDR2 is SQIVND (reference sequence). CDR3 in amino acids: CASSISGAETQYF. The CDR3 nucleotides are TGTGCCAGTAGTATCTCCGGGGCGGAGACCCAGTACTTC.

The table lists this clonotype with a few counts. The chain uses TRBV2 and TRBJ2-2; 7 bases align to TRBD2. Germline CDR1 SNHLY, CDR2 FYNNEI. The CDR3 covers 14 residues. Unmatched junction bases numbered 8, after V lost 8 bases and J lost 5 bases. CDR3 region: CASGAGVLTGELFF. The CDR3 DNA follows: TGTGCCAGCGGTGCGGGAGTGTTAACCGGGGAGCTGTTTTTT.

This clonotype was observed a few times. This chain uses TRBV18 with TRBJ2-5; 7 nucleotides agree with TRBD1. Germline V CDR1 and CDR2: KGHSH, LQKENI. J gave up 2 bases and V 5 bases, and 5 bases lay outside the gene matches. The CDR3 sequence is 14 residues long. The CDR3 sequence: CASSSTGPQETQYF. The CDR3 DNA sequence: TGTGCCAGCTCATCGACAGGGCCTCAAGAGACCCAGTACTTC.

The CDR3 reads CASSRVAGEWNEQFF. DNA for the CDR3: TGTGCCAGCAGCAGGGTAGCGGGAGAGTGGAATGAGCAGTTCTTC. The V gene is TRBV6-5, the J gene TRBJ2-1, with 9 nucleotides matching TRBD2. Germline values: CDR1 MNHEY, CDR2 SVGAGI. CDR3 length: 15 amino acids. The ends lost 6 bases at V and 7 bases at J; junction bases unmatched: 10.

This clonotype has a handful of counts. The chain has TRBV10-3 and TRBJ2-2; D may match TRBD1 or TRBD2 (6 bases each). Per germline, CDR1 ENHRY and CDR2 SYGVKD. The ends were cut back, 8 bases at V and 0 bases at J, with 16 bases in the middle. CDR3 length: 16 amino acids. The CDR3 loop reads CAILSGAVSNTGELFF. The CDR3 nucleotides read TGTGCCATCCTTTCGGGGGCCGTTTCGAACACCGGGGAGCTGTTTTTT.

This chain connects TRBV29-1 to TRBJ2-3; D remains ambiguous. Germline CDR1 and CDR2: SQVTM and ANQGSEA. The CDR3 loop spans 12 amino acids. Trimming stripped 8 bases from V and 1 base from J, with 10 bases between. CDR3: CSLDLGTDTQYF. The CDR3 DNA reads TGCAGCCTAGACCTGGGCACAGATACGCAGTATTTT.

This chain uses TRBV20-1 with TRBJ2-5, with TRBD2 matching over 10 bases. Germline CDR1 and CDR2: DFQATT and SNEGSKA (reference sequence). CDR3 length: 14 residues. The V segment lost 6 bases and the J segment 5 bases; nucleotides outside the gene matches: 9. The CDR3 DNA reads TGCAGTGCGGCGCCAGCGGGAGGGCCGGAGACCCAGTACTTC. It is translated as CSAAPAGGPETQYF.

The CDR3 is CSVEGIADTQYF. The CDR3 DNA follows: TGCAGCGTTGAGGGTATAGCAGATACGCAGTATTTT. The chain couples TRBV29-1 to TRBJ2-3, with D uncertain. CDR1 and CDR2 from the germline V gene are SQVTM and ANQGSEA. There are 12 residues in the CDR3. Trimming pared 3 bases from V and 4 bases from J, leaving 8 bases between.

The sample holds a few counts of this clonotype. The genes are TRBV7-2 and TRBJ1-1; no clear D gene. This CDR3 has 14 residues. The V and J ends lost 2 bases and 0 bases respectively, with 7 bases between them. Germline CDR1 and CDR2: SGHTA and FQGNSA. Here the CDR3 DNA reads TGTGCCAGCAGCTTAAAGCGGGTGAACACTGAAGCTTTCTTT. The encoded protein is CASSLKRVNTEAFF.

This sequence joins TRBV12-3 or TRBV12-4 and TRBJ1-2; D may be TRBD1 (6 bases). This CDR3 region has 15 residues. V was trimmed by 8 bases and J by 6 bases, leaving 22 bases between them. CDR3 loop: CASQATGSRENGYTF. DNA for the CDR3: TGTGCCAGCCAGGCAACAGGGAGTAGGGAGAATGGCTACACCTTC.

The chain recombines TRBV20-1 with TRBJ2-7; D remains unclear. V gave up 6 bases and J gave up 0 bases, with 6 bases separating them. Germline assignment: CDR1 DFQATT and CDR2 SNEGSKA (reference sequence). The CDR3 has 11 residues. In DNA form, the CDR3 reads TGCAGTGCCAGTACCTCCTACGAGCAGTACTTC. As protein: CSASTSYEQYF.